The 26 T cell receptor beta chains given below trace back to one sample, sequenced in a study of cytomegalovirus exposure and HLA in healthy donors. Produced via immunoSEQ multiplex PCR; TCRdb's table is partial and in-frame only. This sample has approximately 82,000 clones; 85% to 95% occur once, and the top ten carry more than 0.65%. Sequencing used PBMCs. These receptors all come from a woman aged 18-30 years in good health and CMV-seronegative.

This chain links TRBV25-1 with TRBJ2-5, with TRBD2 as a possible D gene (7 bases). The CDR3 is 17 residues long. V was trimmed by 6 bases and J by 4 bases, leaving 24 bases between them. The germline gives CDR1 MGHDK, CDR2 SYGVNS. The chain's CDR3 is CASRGGAGVRIGETQYF. The CDR3 region has the DNA TGTGCCAGCAGGGGGGGGGCGGGAGTAAGGATCGGAGAGACCCAGTACTTC. Variable domain in full (rest from reference TRBV25-1 and TRBJ2-5): EADIYQTPRYLVIGTGKKITLECSQTMGHDKMYWYQQDPGMELHLIHYSYGVNSTEKGDLSSESTVSRIRTEHFPLTLESARPSHTSQYLCASRGGAGVRIGETQYFGPGTRLLVL.

This chain uses TRBV29-1 with TRBJ2-7; the D gene is possibly TRBD2 (6 bases). Trimming pared 4 bases from V and 6 bases from J, leaving 16 bases between. Germline assignment: CDR1 SQVTM and CDR2 ANQGSEA. The CDR3 is 13 residues long. CDR3 sequence reads: CSVAASAAFEQYF. The CDR3 DNA reads as TGCAGCGTTGCCGCTAGCGCAGCGTTCGAGCAGTACTTC.

Here the CDR3 DNA reads TGCAGCGTACGACAGATCTGGAGTGGAGCTTTCTTT. This codes for CSVRQIWSGAFF. The rearrangement joins TRBV29-1 to TRBJ1-1; TRBD1 might be the D (5 bases). This CDR3 region has 12 residues. V gave up 6 bases and J gave up 10 bases, with 18 bases separating them. From germline, CDR1 is SQVTM and CDR2 ANQGSEA. Full variable domain (rest looked up from reference TRBV29-1 and TRBJ1-1): SAVISQKPSRDICQRGTSLTIQCQVDSQVTMMFWYRQQPGQSLTLIATANQGSEATYESGFVIDKFPISRPNLTFSTLTVSNMSPEDSSIYLCSVRQIWSGAFFGQGTRLTVV.

This chain connects TRBV5-6 to TRBJ2-7; D is perhaps TRBD2 (7 bases). Germline CDR1 SGHDT, CDR2 YYEEEE. The CDR3 length is 14 residues. V lost 4 bases and J lost 5, with 16 bases in between. CDR3: CASSPGRGGDEQYF. The DNA of the CDR3 is TGTGCCAGCAGCCCGGGGAGGGGGGGAGACGAGCAGTACTTC.

Turning to this clone: Other DNA sequences in this specimen translate into the identical CDR3. J is TRBJ1-2 and V is TRBV6-5; 8 bases fit TRBD1. Germline V gene lookup returns CDR1 MNHEY and CDR2 SVGAGI. V gave up 6 bases and J gave up 7 bases; unmatched junction bases: 7. The CDR3 is made up of 13 amino acids. The CDR3 spells CASSRTGGGGYTF. The CDR3 nucleotides are TGTGCCAGCAGCCGAACAGGGGGTGGTGGCTACACCTTC.

This chain uses TRBV18 with TRBJ2-7, with 10 bases that match TRBD1. The V segment lost 6 bases and the J segment 0 bases; nucleotides outside the gene matches: 5. The CDR3 runs to 15 residues. CDR1 and CDR2 (germline): KGHSH, LQKENI. CDR3 nucleotide sequence: TGTGCCAGCTCTCCGGACAGGGGGAGCTCCTACGAGCAGTACTTC. This encodes CASSPDRGSSYEQYF.

The chain links TRBV6-1 to TRBJ1-5, with 7 bases identical to TRBD1. Germline values: CDR1 MNHNS, CDR2 SASEGT. This CDR3 spans 13 amino acids. The V gene end was trimmed by 7 bases and the J gene end by 7 bases; junction bases not matched to a gene: 7. The CDR3 nucleotides read TGTGCCAGCATCGCAACAGGGGTACAGCCCCAGCATTTT. Amino acid sequence: CASIATGVQPQHF.

V and J are TRBV9 and TRBJ1-6; no reliable D call. Per the germline V gene, CDR1 is SGDLS and CDR2 is YYNGEE. CDR3 size: 13 residues. V was pared by 0 bases and J by 12 bases, with 10 bases between. This chain's CDR3 is CASSVARGGPLHF. For the CDR3, the DNA is TGTGCCAGCAGCGTAGCCCGGGGAGGACCCCTCCACTTT.

The rearrangement uses TRBV7-2 and TRBJ2-5, with 7 bases matching TRBD1. The germline gives CDR1 SGHTA, CDR2 FQGNSA. CDR3 length equals 14 residues. V trimming: 5 bases; J trimming: 3 bases; junction bases outside the gene matches: 6. The CDR3 reads CASSQGQRKETQYF. Written as DNA, the CDR3 is TGTGCCAGCAGCCAGGGACAGAGAAAAGAGACCCAGTACTTC.

DNA of the CDR3: TGTGCCACCAGCAGCAAACGAGGATTCGCTGAAGCTTTCTTT. This translates into CATSSKRGFAEAFF. V usage is TRBV15 and J usage is TRBJ1-1; D call uncertain. The length of the CDR3 is 14 residues. Trimming removed 3 bases at V and 6 bases at J, with 14 bases between. CDR1 LNHNV and CDR2 YYDKDF come from the germline V gene (reference sequence).

The V and J genes are TRBV19 and TRBJ2-6; possible D gene TRBD1, 5 bases. This CDR3 has 17 amino acids. The V end lost 3 bases, the J end lost 2 bases, and 14 bases lay between the germline ends. Germline assignment: CDR1 LNHDA and CDR2 SQIVND (reference sequence). The CDR3 bases are TGTGCCAGTAGTATCTCGGCAGGGTCCCCTGGGGCCAACGTCCTGACTTTC. Amino acids: CASSISAGSPGANVLTF.

The gene calls are TRBV30 and TRBJ2-1; 11 nucleotides line up with TRBD2. Germline lookup yields CDR1 GTSNPN and CDR2 SVGIG (reference sequence). The CDR3 is 16 residues long. Trimming at V came to 2 bases and at J to 4 bases, leaving 7 bases not matched to a gene. The CDR3 loop is CAWSYLAGGRYNEQFF. The DNA for the CDR3 is TGTGCCTGGAGTTACTTAGCGGGAGGGCGTTACAATGAGCAGTTCTTC.

The CDR3, as DNA: TGCGCCAGCAGCTTGGAAGCGAGGTACTCTGGAAACACCATATATTTT. It specifies CASSLEARYSGNTIYF. This chain uses TRBV5-1 with TRBJ1-3; the D is unclear. Trimming stripped 0 bases from V and 0 bases from J, with 10 bases between. This CDR3 has 16 residues. Germline V gene sequence: CDR1 SGHRS, CDR2 YFSETQ.

This clone was seen a single time. The chain employs TRBV5-3 and TRBJ2-7, with TRBD2 matching 7 bases. TRBV5-3 is given ORF status, its function remaining uncertain. J was trimmed by 5 bases and V by 4 bases; bases with no gene match: 18. The CDR3 runs to 17 residues. The CDR3 region is CARSLFHTRLALDEQYF. For the CDR3, the DNA is TGTGCCAGAAGCCTTTTTCACACCCGACTAGCTTTAGACGAGCAGTACTTC.

This clone was picked up a small number of times. The V and J genes are TRBV9 and TRBJ1-4, with a weak D call TRBD1 (6 bases). The CDR3 sequence is 16 residues long. Germline V gives CDR1 SGDLS, CDR2 YYNGEE. Between the trimmed V and J ends, which lost 0 bases and 5 bases, there was a span of 14 bases. CDR3 in amino acids: CASSVVPQGGNEKLFF. In DNA, the CDR3 is TGTGCCAGCAGCGTAGTCCCACAGGGCGGGAATGAAAAACTGTTTTTT.

J is TRBJ1-5 and V is TRBV18, with 10 bases fitting TRBD1. From germline, CDR1 is KGHSH and CDR2 LQKENI. Trimming at V came to 3 bases and at J to 7 bases, leaving 6 bases not matched to a gene. This CDR3 has 15 residues. CDR3 loop: CASSPEGQGVQPQHF. In DNA form, the CDR3 reads TGTGCCAGCTCACCCGAAGGACAGGGGGTCCAGCCCCAGCATTTT.

J is TRBJ2-1 and V is TRBV28; tentative D call: TRBD1 (5 bases). The germline V and J ends were trimmed by 2 bases and 5 bases, with 13 bases remaining between them. The germline CDR1 and CDR2 sequences are MDHEN and SYDVKM. There are 15 residues in the CDR3. The CDR3 loop reads CASSLTQTVNNEQFF. The CDR3 coding sequence is TGTGCCAGCAGTTTAACCCAGACAGTTAACAATGAGCAGTTCTTC. Full variable domain (rest looked up from reference TRBV28 and TRBJ2-1): DVKVTQSSRYLVKRTGEKVFLECVQDMDHENMFWYRQDPGLGLRLIYFSYDVKMKEKGDIPEGYSVSREKKERFSLILESASTNQTSMYLCASSLTQTVNNEQFFGPGTRLTVL.

The rearrangement links TRBV7-2 to TRBJ1-3, with D possibly TRBD1 on 6 matching bases. In germline, CDR1 is SGHTA, CDR2 FQGNSA. The CDR3 is 15 amino acids. The V end was cut by 6 bases, the J end by 7 bases, with 19 bases between. The CDR3 reads CASSTGTYLRNTIYF. CDR3 DNA: TGTGCCAGCAGTACCGGGACATACCTTCGGAACACCATATATTTT.

The chain carries TRBV6-4 and TRBJ2-1, with D possibly TRBD1 on 6 matching bases. The CDR3 loop spans 11 amino acids. Germline values: CDR1 MRHNA, CDR2 SNTAGT. V was clipped by 8 bases and J by 7 bases, with 9 bases between them. This CDR3 reads CASGTGNEQFF. DNA of the CDR3: TGTGCCAGCGGTACAGGGAATGAGCAGTTCTTC.

The chain joins TRBV6-1 to TRBJ1-2; 12 bases are shared with TRBD1. Germline V CDR1 and CDR2: MNHNS, SASEGT. This CDR3 has 16 amino acids. V dropped 4 bases and J dropped 4; count of bases not matched to a gene: 7. CDR3 region: CASSGPGTGGGYGYTF. The CDR3, as DNA: TGTGCCAGCAGTGGCCCCGGGACAGGGGGCGGCTATGGCTACACCTTC.

V is TRBV7-2 and J is TRBJ1-1; D call uncertain. Germline V gene sequence: CDR1 SGHTA, CDR2 FQGNSA. The CDR3 is 11 amino acids. The germline V and J ends were trimmed by 5 bases and 9 bases, with 10 bases remaining between them. CDR3 in amino acids: CASSLPNKAFF. The CDR3 nucleotides are TGTGCCAGCAGCCTACCAAATAAAGCTTTCTTT.

The V gene is TRBV6-6, the J gene TRBJ2-1, with 9 bases aligning to TRBD1. Germline trimming cut 2 bases from V and 6 bases from J; bases unmatched to any gene: 5. CDR3 length equals 15 residues. Germline CDR1 and CDR2: MNHNY and SVGAGI (reference sequence). The CDR3 DNA sequence: TGTGCCAGCAGTTACGCACAGGGGGCCTCCAATGAGCAGTTCTTC. Its translation is CASSYAQGASNEQFF.

V is TRBV5-8 and J is TRBJ2-5; 8 positions match TRBD1. The CDR3 has 14 residues. Per the germline V gene, CDR1 is SGHTS and CDR2 is YDEGEE. V lost 3 bases to trimming and J lost 5 bases; unmatched junction nucleotides: 6. DNA for the CDR3: TGTGCCAGCAGCTCCCCGGGACAGGTTGAGACCCAGTACTTC. Protein product: CASSSPGQVETQYF.

J is TRBJ1-2 and V is TRBV28; 8 bases line up with TRBD1. This CDR3 contains 16 residues. V trimming: 6 bases; J trimming: 0 bases; junction bases outside the gene matches: 9. Germline CDR1 reads MDHEN; CDR2 reads SYDVKM. CDR3 sequence: CASRFGQGSSNYGYTF. CDR3 nucleotides: TGTGCCAGCAGGTTCGGACAGGGTTCATCTAACTATGGCTACACCTTC.

The V gene is TRBV2, the J gene TRBJ1-1; no definite D call. CDR3 length: 15 amino acids. The germline V and J ends were trimmed by 6 bases and 3 bases, with 17 bases remaining between them. The germline CDR1 and CDR2 sequences are SNHLY and FYNNEI. Here the CDR3 reads CASRGLDSQDTEAFF. The CDR3 nucleotides are TGTGCCAGCAGGGGTTTGGACTCTCAGGACACTGAAGCTTTCTTT.

The CDR3 is CASSPRYRESGNQPQHF. The CDR3 bases are TGTGCCAGCAGTCCCCGATACAGGGAATCAGGCAATCAGCCCCAGCATTTT. The V and J genes are TRBV28 and TRBJ1-5; D might be TRBD1 (6 bases). The CDR3 is made up of 17 amino acids. Looked up from germline, CDR1 is MDHEN and CDR2 is SYDVKM. Trimming removed 5 bases at V and 2 bases at J, with 19 bases between.